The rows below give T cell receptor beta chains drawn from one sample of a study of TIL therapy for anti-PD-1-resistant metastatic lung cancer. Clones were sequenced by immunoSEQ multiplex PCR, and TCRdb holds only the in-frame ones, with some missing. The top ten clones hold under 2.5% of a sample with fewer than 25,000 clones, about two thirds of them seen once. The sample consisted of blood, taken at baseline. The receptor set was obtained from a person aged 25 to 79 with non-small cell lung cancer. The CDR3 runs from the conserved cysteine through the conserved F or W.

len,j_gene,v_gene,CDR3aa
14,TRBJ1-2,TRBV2,CASSVDRGDYGYTF
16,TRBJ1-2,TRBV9,CASSASNIDRAGGYTF
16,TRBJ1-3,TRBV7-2,CASSLVGPSSGNTIYF
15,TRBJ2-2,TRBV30,CAWSLTSWVTGELFF
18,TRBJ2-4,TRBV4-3,CASSQDWGQVLAKNIQYF
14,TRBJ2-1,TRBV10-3,CAISESVVGDEQFF
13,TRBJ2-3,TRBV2,CASSILGTDTQYF
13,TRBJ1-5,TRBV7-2,CASSNNPIQPQHF
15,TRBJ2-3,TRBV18,CASSRLVPSTDTQYF
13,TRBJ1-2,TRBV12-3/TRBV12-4,CASGNSGSYGYTF
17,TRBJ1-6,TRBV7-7,CASSSYPGQGPNSPLHF
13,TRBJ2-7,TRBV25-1,CASSEGFSYEQYF
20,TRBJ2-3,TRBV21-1,CATTCTRALRDRLSTDTQYF
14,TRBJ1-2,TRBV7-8,CASSFTTGNYGYTF
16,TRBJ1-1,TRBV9,CASSVRGTGQAEEAFF
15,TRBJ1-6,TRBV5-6,CASSYPEGGRVALHF
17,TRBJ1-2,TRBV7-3,CASSLIPVPTLNYGYTF
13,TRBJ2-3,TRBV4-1,CASSQDGGGTQYF
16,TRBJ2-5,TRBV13,CASSLLAGGRQETQYF
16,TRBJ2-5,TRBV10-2,CASRHLLAGVGKTQYF
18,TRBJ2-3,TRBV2,CASIEASGGHPSTDTQYF
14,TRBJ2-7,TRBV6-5,CASRFRDYTIEQYF
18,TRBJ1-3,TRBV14,CASSQSWKAGFVANTIYF
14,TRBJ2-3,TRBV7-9,CASSLYSGTDTQYF
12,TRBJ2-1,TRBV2,CASAGQNNEQFF
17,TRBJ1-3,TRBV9,CASSAKGKQEGGNTIYF
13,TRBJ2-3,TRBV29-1,CSLGLSSGDTQYF
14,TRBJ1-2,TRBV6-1,CASSEARANYGYTF
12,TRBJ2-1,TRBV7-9,CASSRLGNEQFF